Each of the 31 T cell receptor beta chains below was sequenced from the same sample in a study of CD8+ T cells in alopecia areata. It was cDNA, reverse transcribed from extracted RNA, that served as the sequencing template. Some clones are missing from TCRdb's copy, which holds only in-frame ones; the method was immunoSEQ multiplex PCR. The sample carries 95,000 to 110,000 clones, approximately 58% recorded once. The sequenced sample was CD4+ T cells sorted from blood. These receptors all come from a human donor in good health.

This clone was detected a few times. The chain employs TRBV11-1 and TRBJ2-1; 9 nucleotides agree with TRBD1. Germline V CDR1 and CDR2: SGHAT, FQDESV (reference sequence). V gave up 5 bases and J gave up 8 bases; unmatched junction bases: 4. This CDR3 contains 13 residues. CDR3 coding DNA: TGTGCCAGCAGCCGGGACAGGGAGGATGAGCAGTTCTTC. This encodes CASSRDREDEQFF.

This clone was observed a few times. The gene calls are TRBV29-1 and TRBJ1-4; maybe TRBD1 (6 bases). Trimming left V 7 bases short and J 7 bases short, with 22 bases between. The germline V gene has CDR1 SQVTM and CDR2 ANQGSEA. This CDR3 contains 15 residues. The chain's CDR3 is CSAGENGGLGEKLFF. The DNA for the CDR3 is TGCAGCGCGGGTGAAAACGGGGGGCTTGGTGAAAAACTGTTTTTT.

The CDR3 region has the DNA TGTGCCAGCAGCCCCGGGACAGGGGGCGGAGGAGAGACCCAGTACTTC. Encoded protein: CASSPGTGGGGETQYF. The gene calls are TRBV11-2 and TRBJ2-5; 12 nucleotides agree with TRBD1. CDR1 is SGHAT, CDR2 FQNNGV, per germline. This CDR3 region has 16 residues. The ends lost 5 bases at V and 4 bases at J; junction bases unmatched: 8.

The chain joins TRBV7-2 to TRBJ2-7; a possible D gene is TRBD1 (6 bases). The CDR3 contains 14 residues. Germline lookup yields CDR1 SGHTA and CDR2 FQGNSA. Trimming removed 4 bases at V and 4 bases at J, with 14 bases between. CDR3 loop: CASSSTGQLYEQYF. CDR3 DNA: TGTGCCAGCAGCTCCACGGGACAACTTTACGAGCAGTACTTC.

V is TRBV5-1 and J is TRBJ2-1; no clear D gene. Germline assignment: CDR1 SGHRS and CDR2 YFSETQ. V shed 4 bases and J shed 9 bases, with 11 bases lying between them. CDR3 length: 12 residues. The CDR3, as DNA: TGCGCCAGCAGCCGAGGAGCAGCTGAGCAGTTCTTC. Its translation: CASSRGAAEQFF.

The CDR3 nucleotides read TGTGCCAGCAGACCCTTCCCCGATGACGCGGGGACAGATACGCAGTATTTT. Translation gives CASRPFPDDAGTDTQYF. The chain uses TRBV27 and TRBJ2-3, with D maybe TRBD2 (6 bases). The CDR3 length is 17 residues. The V and J ends lost 6 bases and 3 bases respectively, with 22 bases between them. Germline values: CDR1 MNHEY, CDR2 SMNVEV (reference sequence).

Only a few counts were recorded for this clone. The V call is TRBV7-3, the J call TRBJ2-5; perhaps TRBD2 as D (7 bases). V was trimmed by 3 bases and J by 5 bases, leaving 19 bases between them. CDR1 and CDR2 from the germline V gene are SGHTA and FQGTGA. The CDR3 is made up of 16 amino acids. The CDR3 here is CASSFTGGIGSETQYF. CDR3 DNA: TGTGCCAGCAGCTTCACGGGGGGCATCGGGTCGGAGACCCAGTACTTC.

Of note for this clone: Other DNA sequences within the sample encode an identical CDR3. The rearrangement links TRBV4-2 to TRBJ1-1, with 7 bases that match TRBD1. V gave up 4 bases and J gave up 5 bases; unmatched junction bases: 4. The V gene's germline CDR1 is LGHNA and CDR2 YNFKEQ. The CDR3 totals 13 residues. In DNA, the CDR3 is TGTGCCAGCAGCCGGCAGGGGGGGACTGAAGCTTTCTTT. This gives the protein CASSRQGGTEAFF.

J is TRBJ1-5 and V is TRBV2; 7 nucleotides line up with TRBD1. Germline CDR1 and CDR2: SNHLY and FYNNEI. CDR3 length: 16 residues. V gave up 1 base and J gave up 1 base; unmatched junction bases: 4. CDR3 sequence (DNA): TGTGCCAGCAGTGAAGTCACAGGGGCGAGCAATCAGCCCCAGCATTTT. It is translated as CASSEVTGASNQPQHF.

As concerns this clone: The sample carries other DNA sequences with the same CDR3. This CDR3 is CSARDRETQYF. In nucleotides, the CDR3 is TGCAGTGCTAGAGATAGAGAGACCCAGTACTTC. The chain uses TRBV20-1 and TRBJ2-5; D call uncertain. Germline CDR1 and CDR2: DFQATT and SNEGSKA (reference sequence). The CDR3 length is 11 residues. The V gene lost 0 bases and the J gene lost 4 bases, with 3 bases spanning the gap.

A word on this clone: Mismatch with germline at one junction end may stem from a read error. V is TRBV2 and J is TRBJ2-5; unclear D gene. Germline V gene lookup returns CDR1 SNHLY and CDR2 FYNNEI. CDR3 size: 14 residues. This CDR3 reads CASSKATQQETQYF. The CDR3, as DNA: TGTGCCAGCAGTAAAGCAACCCAACAAGAGACCCAGTACTTC.

This clone has just a few counts. Here the CDR3 DNA reads TGTGCCAGCAGCGTCGGGACTTGGAGTCGAGATACGCAGTATTTT. It translates to CASSVGTWSRDTQYF. This chain connects TRBV11-1 to TRBJ2-3; TRBD2 might be the D (6 bases). Germline loops: CDR1 SGHAT, CDR2 FQDESV (reference sequence). The CDR3 contains 15 residues. V dropped 5 bases and J dropped 5 bases, with 17 bases sitting between them.

The rearrangement joins TRBV15 to TRBJ2-3; D is ambiguous. The CDR3 has 14 amino acids. The V and J ends lost 3 bases and 7 bases respectively, with 14 bases between them. The germline V gene encodes CDR1 LNHNV and CDR2 YYDKDF (reference sequence). The CDR3 DNA reads TGTGCCACCAGCAGGGAGATCAGCAGATATACGCAGTATTTT. Protein: CATSREISRYTQYF.

The rearrangement joins TRBV29-1 to TRBJ2-3; D might be TRBD1 (6 bases). V lost 3 bases and J lost 1, with 17 bases in between. The CDR3 runs to 16 residues. CDR1 SQVTM and CDR2 ANQGSEA come from the germline V gene. CDR3 region: CSVDGIGGSGTDTQYF. In DNA, the CDR3 is TGCAGCGTTGATGGTATTGGGGGCAGTGGCACAGATACGCAGTATTTT.

The V gene is TRBV30, the J gene TRBJ1-4; D possibly corresponds to TRBD1 (6 bases). Looked up from germline, CDR1 is GTSNPN and CDR2 is SVGIG (reference sequence). The V gene lost 2 bases and the J gene lost 8 bases, with 12 bases spanning the gap. CDR3 length: 13 amino acids. CDR3 loop: CAWSLAGAEKLFF. CDR3 coding DNA: TGTGCCTGGAGTTTGGCAGGGGCCGAAAAACTGTTTTTT.

CDR3 sequence: CASSHPTSGGARSQDNEQFF. Written as DNA, the CDR3 is TGCGCCAGCAGTCACCCCACTAGCGGGGGGGCACGAAGTCAGGACAATGAGCAGTTCTTC. The J gene is TRBJ2-1, the V gene TRBV23-1, with TRBD2 identical over 13 bases. TRBV23-1 qualifies as an ORF whose function is uncertain. The CDR3 is made up of 20 amino acids. V trimming: 3 bases; J trimming: 5 bases; junction bases outside the gene matches: 16.

DNA of the CDR3: TGCGCCAGCCTCGGGCTAGCCGGAGGGGAGCTGTTTTTT. Its protein is CASLGLAGGELFF. The chain couples TRBV5-1 to TRBJ2-2; a possible D gene is TRBD2 (5 bases). The germline CDR1 and CDR2 sequences are SGHRS and YFSETQ. The CDR3 extends over 13 amino acids. Deletions cut 7 bases from V and 8 bases from J, with 15 bases between. Variable domain in full (rest from reference TRBV5-1 and TRBJ2-2): KAGVTQTPRYLIKTRGQQVTLSCSPISGHRSVSWYQQTPGQGLQFLFEYFSETQRNKGNFPGRFSGRQFSNSRSEMNVSTLELGDSALYLCASLGLAGGELFFGEGSRLTVL.

The chain has TRBV29-1 and TRBJ2-5; 9 bases match TRBD2. Germline V gene data show CDR1 as SQVTM and CDR2 as ANQGSEA. The CDR3 length is 16 residues. The J segment lost 5 bases and the V segment lost 4 bases, leaving 14 bases of the junction unmatched. CDR3 DNA sequence: TGCAGCGTTGTCAACCGAGGCGGGGGGGCTTGGGAGACCCAGTACTTC. This translates into CSVVNRGGGAWETQYF.

The chain combines TRBV18 with TRBJ2-5; D is possibly TRBD2 (7 bases). The CDR3 totals 19 residues. Germline CDR1 is KGHSH and CDR2 is LQKENI. With 3 bases removed from V and 2 bases from J, the gap between germline ends came to 25 bases. CDR3 amino acids: CASSPLPPRGARVQETQYF. CDR3 bases: TGTGCCAGCTCACCTCTCCCCCCTCGGGGGGCTAGAGTACAAGAGACCCAGTACTTC.

The rearrangement links TRBV5-1 to TRBJ2-7; TRBD1 agrees at 7 bases. The germline V gene encodes CDR1 SGHRS and CDR2 YFSETQ. J was trimmed by 0 bases and V by 1 base; bases with no gene match: 4. CDR3 size: 15 residues. The CDR3 sequence: CASSLLGGASYEQYF. As DNA, the CDR3 is TGCGCCAGCAGCTTGTTAGGGGGCGCCTCCTACGAGCAGTACTTC.

The chain links TRBV18 to TRBJ2-7, with 8 bases lining up with TRBD2. The CDR3 contains 18 residues. Germline assignment: CDR1 KGHSH and CDR2 LQKENI. V shed 3 bases and J 3 bases; nucleotides not matched to a gene: 16. The chain's CDR3 is CASSPHRGGGPRDYEQYF. The CDR3 nucleotides read TGTGCCAGCTCACCCCACCGCGGCGGGGGGCCACGCGACTACGAGCAGTACTTC.

The genes are TRBV15 and TRBJ2-7; weak D call: TRBD1 (6 bases). CDR3 length equals 16 residues. V lost 1 base to trimming and J lost 2 bases, with 15 bases between them. Germline V gene sequence: CDR1 LNHNV, CDR2 YYDKDF (reference sequence). DNA for the CDR3: TGTGCCACCAGCAGAGCGAAGGACAGTCTTACCTACGAGCAGTACTTC. Amino acid sequence: CATSRAKDSLTYEQYF.

CDR3 protein: CASSHPEGQGAPRWWQFF. CDR3 in DNA: TGCGCCAGCAGTCACCCGGAGGGACAGGGGGCCCCAAGGTGGTGGCAGTTCTTC. The gene calls are TRBV23-1 and TRBJ2-1; 12 bases agree with TRBD1. TRBV23-1 has ORF status, its function being uncertain. The V segment lost 3 bases and the J segment 12 bases; nucleotides outside the gene matches: 18. The CDR3 totals 18 residues.

V usage is TRBV25-1 and J usage is TRBJ1-2, with D perhaps TRBD1 (6 bases). The V gene's germline CDR1 is MGHDK and CDR2 SYGVNS. V was clipped by 1 base and J by 8 bases, with 20 bases between them. The CDR3 runs 16 residues. CDR3 residues: CASSEWSGAPVGGYTF. CDR3 bases: TGTGCCAGCAGTGAATGGTCAGGGGCCCCCGTTGGAGGCTACACCTTC.

The chain has TRBV6-1 and TRBJ2-5; D is possibly TRBD2 (6 bases). CDR1 and CDR2 (germline): MNHNS, SASEGT. Trimming took 5 bases from V and 5 from J, leaving 18 bases between them. The CDR3 loop spans 15 amino acids. Here the CDR3 reads CASSPLRGPGETQYF. The CDR3 coding sequence is TGTGCCAGCAGTCCCCTGCGGGGCCCTGGGGAGACCCAGTACTTC.

This chain joins TRBV4-2 and TRBJ1-2; D not certain. CDR1 is LGHNA and CDR2 is YNFKEQ in the germline V gene. The CDR3 extends over 15 amino acids. Trimming stripped 0 bases from V and 8 bases from J, with 16 bases between. DNA for the CDR3: TGTGCCAGCAGCCAAGATTGGTCCGGGGTTGGCGGCTACACCTTC. Protein product: CASSQDWSGVGGYTF.

V gene TRBV30 combines with J gene TRBJ1-5; no clear D. Per germline, CDR1 GTSNPN and CDR2 SVGIG (reference sequence). The CDR3 loop spans 13 amino acids. V gave up 4 bases and J gave up 11 bases, with 18 bases separating them. The CDR3 here is CAWTAGAGGAQHF. Written as DNA, the CDR3 is TGTGCCTGGACCGCAGGTGCAGGTGGCGCCCAGCATTTT.

V gene TRBV5-1 combines with J gene TRBJ2-7; maybe TRBD2 (6 bases). Germline V gene data show CDR1 as SGHRS and CDR2 as YFSETQ. V was trimmed by 9 bases and J by 3 bases, leaving 19 bases between them. This CDR3 contains 14 residues. CDR3 loop: CATRRDAVSYEQYF. The CDR3 region has the DNA TGCGCCACCAGGCGGGACGCGGTTAGCTACGAGCAGTACTTC.

This chain uses TRBV7-9 with TRBJ2-3; D unclear. The germline CDR1 and CDR2 sequences are SEHNR and FQNEAQ (reference sequence). The V end was cut by 3 bases, the J end by 2 bases, with 9 bases between. The CDR3 is 14 amino acids. CDR3 amino acids: CASSFLGITDTQYF. CDR3 in DNA: TGTGCCAGCAGCTTTTTAGGGATCACAGATACGCAGTATTTT.

This chain links TRBV5-1 with TRBJ2-1; 9 bases match TRBD2. The CDR3 runs to 17 residues. Germline V gene data show CDR1 as SGHRS and CDR2 as YFSETQ. V lost 4 bases, J lost 0 bases, and 8 bases stayed unmatched. Written as DNA, the CDR3 is TGCGCCAGCAGCCCAGGACTAGCGCGGAGCTCCTACAATGAGCAGTTCTTC. This gives the protein CASSPGLARSSYNEQFF.

V is TRBV7-6 and J is TRBJ2-5; TRBD2 might be the D (6 bases). The germline V gene encodes CDR1 SGHVS and CDR2 FNYEAQ. Trimming took off 1 base at V and 1 base at J, with 7 bases between the two ends. This CDR3 has 14 amino acids. The CDR3 sequence: CASSLVAAQETQYF. The CDR3 DNA reads TGTGCCAGCAGCTTAGTAGCGGCCCAAGAGACCCAGTACTTC.